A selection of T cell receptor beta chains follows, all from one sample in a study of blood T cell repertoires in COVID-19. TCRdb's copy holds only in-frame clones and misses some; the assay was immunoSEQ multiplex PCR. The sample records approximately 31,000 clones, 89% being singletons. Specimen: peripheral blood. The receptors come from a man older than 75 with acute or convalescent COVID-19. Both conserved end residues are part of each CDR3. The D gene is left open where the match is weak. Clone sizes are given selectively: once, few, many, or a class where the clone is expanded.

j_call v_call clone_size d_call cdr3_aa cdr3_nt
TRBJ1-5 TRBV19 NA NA CASSLGGGNQPQHF TGTGCCAGTAGCCTCGGGGGAGGCAATCAGCCCCAGCATTTT
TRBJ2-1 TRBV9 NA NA CASSYRIHNEQFF TGTGCCAGCAGCTACAGAATCCACAATGAGCAGTTCTTC
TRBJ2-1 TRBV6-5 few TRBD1 CASRLTGQNNEQFF TGTGCCAGCAGGCTAACGGGACAGAACAATGAGCAGTTCTTC
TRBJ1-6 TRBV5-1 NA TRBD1 CASSFEPGGGEGSPLHF TGCGCCAGCAGCTTCGAACCAGGGGGTGGGGAAGGGTCACCCCTCCACTTT
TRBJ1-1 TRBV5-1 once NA CASSFGSTEAFF TGCGCCAGCAGCTTCGGGTCCACTGAAGCTTTCTTT
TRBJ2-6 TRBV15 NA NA CATSRDRAGANVLTF TGTGCCACCAGCAGAGATCGTGCTGGGGCCAACGTCCTGACTTTC
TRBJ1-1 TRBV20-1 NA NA CSASRPEGNTEAFF TGCAGTGCTAGTCGACCGGAGGGAAACACTGAAGCTTTCTTT
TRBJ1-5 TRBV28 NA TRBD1 CATLDRVSGNQPQHF TGTGCCACCCTAGACAGGGTATCGGGCAATCAGCCCCAGCATTTT
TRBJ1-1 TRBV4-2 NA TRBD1 CASSQGDSQFYTEAFF TGTGCCAGCAGCCAGGGGGACAGTCAGTTTTACACTGAAGCTTTCTTT
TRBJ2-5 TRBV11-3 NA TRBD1 CASSPGQGPETQYF TGTGCCAGCAGCCCGGGACAGGGACCAGAGACCCAGTACTTC
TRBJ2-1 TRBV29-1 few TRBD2 CSASAGDLSNEQFF TGCAGCGCTTCAGCGGGAGACCTCTCCAATGAGCAGTTCTTC
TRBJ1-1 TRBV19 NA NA CASTGRQGGGNTEAFF TGTGCCAGTACGGGAAGGCAGGGAGGGGGGAACACTGAAGCTTTCTTT
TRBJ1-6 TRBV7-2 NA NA CASSLARSPLHF TGTGCCAGCAGCTTAGCGCGGTCTCCCCTCCACTTT
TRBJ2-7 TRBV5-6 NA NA CASSLRYEQYF TGTGCCAGCAGCCTCCGCTACGAGCAGTACTTC